The 13 T cell receptor beta chains listed next were all sequenced from one sample in a study of T-cell memory formation after mild COVID-19. TCRdb re-called the 5' RACE reads with MiXCR, one entry per CDR3 protein. The sample yields over 120,000 distinct CDR3 sequences, about 19% seen once. The source material was PBMCs or a T cell subset sorted from them (not recorded which). The receptors originated from an adult woman who had mild COVID-19 (a few samples of this study predate the infection). Cell type and time point are not known.

This chain joins TRBV5-6 and TRBJ1-2, with TRBD1 matching 8 bases. The CDR3 loop spans 16 amino acids. Germline V CDR1 and CDR2: SGHDT, YYEEEE. V lost 4 bases and J lost 0; bases outside the gene matches: 8. CDR3 coding DNA: TGTGCCAGCAGCGTGGCCGGGACAGGAGCTAACTATGGCTACACCTTC. Translation: CASSVAGTGANYGYTF.

The chain has TRBV20-1 and TRBJ1-1; no firm D call. Trimming pared 3 bases from V and 0 bases from J, leaving 8 bases between. Germline V gives CDR1 DFQATT, CDR2 SNEGSKA (reference sequence). The CDR3 runs 13 residues. CDR3 DNA sequence: TGCAGTGCTAGTCGCTCTCTGAACACTGAAGCTTTCTTT. Translating it yields CSASRSLNTEAFF.

This clonotype was detected a few times. The chain has TRBV20-1 and TRBJ1-5; D gene unclear. Germline V lookup: CDR1 DFQATT, CDR2 SNEGSKA (reference sequence). V was pared by 1 base and J by 6 bases, with 13 bases between. The CDR3 has 14 residues. The CDR3 region has the DNA TGCAGTGCTAGAGCTGGGCCGGTTAGTCAGCCCCAGCATTTT. It codes for CSARAGPVSQPQHF.

The sample holds a few counts of this clonotype. This chain connects TRBV18 to TRBJ2-5; TRBD2 matches at 10 bases. This CDR3 comprises 15 residues. Germline CDR1 KGHSH, CDR2 LQKENI. With 7 bases clipped from V and 2 bases from J, the junction kept 7 bases outside the gene matches. The CDR3 reads CASCTASGGQETQYF. DNA of the CDR3: TGTGCCAGCTGTACTGCTAGCGGGGGACAAGAGACCCAGTACTTC.

The chain couples TRBV19 to TRBJ2-7; D perhaps matches TRBD1 (6 bases). Germline V gene sequence: CDR1 LNHDA, CDR2 SQIVND (reference sequence). V gave up 6 bases and J gave up 2 bases, with 11 bases separating them. This CDR3 comprises 13 residues. CDR3 bases: TGTGCCAGTAGGGACAGAAGTACCTACGAGCAGTACTTC. Translating it yields CASRDRSTYEQYF.

This rearrangement joins TRBV7-3 to TRBJ2-2; possibly TRBD1 for D (6 bases). The CDR3 length is 16 residues. With 2 bases removed from V and 0 bases from J, the gap between germline ends came to 10 bases. Germline V gene data show CDR1 as SGHTA and CDR2 as FQGTGA. In DNA, the CDR3 is TGTGCCAGCAGCTTAGAAACAGGGTCGAACACCGGGGAGCTGTTTTTT. Its translation: CASSLETGSNTGELFF.

This chain uses TRBV25-1 with TRBJ2-5; 8 nucleotides align to TRBD1. V gave up 5 bases and J gave up 4 bases; unmatched junction bases: 15. This CDR3 spans 17 amino acids. Germline V lookup: CDR1 MGHDK, CDR2 SYGVNS. The CDR3 region is CASSIRRPVDRAETQYF. CDR3 DNA sequence: TGTGCCAGCAGTATACGGAGACCTGTGGACAGGGCAGAGACCCAGTACTTC.

Only a few counts were recorded for this clonotype. The chain is built from TRBV6-4 and TRBJ2-1; 10 nucleotides align to TRBD2. Trimming took 4 bases from V and 10 from J; bases not matched to a gene: 13. This CDR3 is 16 amino acids long. Per germline, CDR1 MRHNA and CDR2 SNTAGT. The CDR3 is CASSALAGASPGEQFF. CDR3 nucleotide sequence: TGTGCCAGCAGTGCGCTAGCGGGGGCCTCGCCAGGGGAGCAGTTCTTC.

The chain combines TRBV5-1 with TRBJ2-7; perhaps D is TRBD1 or TRBD2 (5 bases each). Germline V gene data show CDR1 as SGHRS and CDR2 as YFSETQ. V was clipped by 1 base and J by 2 bases, with 19 bases between them. The CDR3 runs 17 residues. The CDR3 sequence: CASSLRGNGTIPYEQYF. DNA for the CDR3: TGCGCCAGCAGCTTGCGGGGTAACGGGACCATTCCCTACGAGCAGTACTTC.

This clonotype was observed a handful of times. The chain is built from TRBV9 and TRBJ1-6; TRBD1 aligns across 8 bases. CDR1 and CDR2 from the germline V gene are SGDLS and YYNGEE. Losses at the gene ends were 3 bases for V and 4 bases for J; bases not matched to a gene: 6. The CDR3 consists of 16 residues. CDR3 coding DNA: TGTGCCAGCAGCGGGGGACAGGACCGATATAATTCACCCCTCCACTTT. It is translated as CASSGGQDRYNSPLHF.

This clonotype was detected many times. The chain is built from TRBV4-1 and TRBJ2-5; the match to TRBD2 covers 15 bases. CDR3 length equals 17 residues. Germline values: CDR1 MGHRA, CDR2 YSYEKL. V lost 5 bases to trimming and J lost 5 bases; unmatched junction nucleotides: 9. In DNA, the CDR3 is TGCGCCAGCAGCTCGACGCGGACTAGCGGGGGGGCCGAGACCCAGTACTTC. Translated: CASSSTRTSGGAETQYF.

The chain links TRBV14 to TRBJ2-1; TRBD2 matches 8 bases. This CDR3 is built from 14 residues. CDR1 SGHDN and CDR2 FVKESK come from the germline V gene. The V and J ends lost 2 bases and 6 bases, in that order; junction bases with no gene match: 3. Here the CDR3 DNA reads TGTGCCAGCAGCCAACGCGGGAGGTTCAATGAGCAGTTCTTC. As protein: CASSQRGRFNEQFF.

This clonotype was picked up a small number of times. The chain links TRBV7-9 to TRBJ2-3, with 9 nucleotides matching TRBD1. J was trimmed by 3 bases and V by 3 bases; bases with no gene match: 1. CDR1 SEHNR and CDR2 FQNEAQ come from the germline V gene (reference sequence). CDR3 size: 14 residues. CDR3 coding DNA: TGTGCCAGCAGCTTGGGACAGGGAACAGATACGCAGTATTTT. This encodes CASSLGQGTDTQYF.